This T cell receptor (beta chain) is from a study of blood T cells in healthy people across ages. General observations from the study: Higher naive T cell percentage went strongly together with higher TCR beta diversity.

Alongside a J-beta primer mix, a sample-barcoded 5' primer served in a second PCR lasting about 6 to 12 cycles. All samples yielded 3 million or more CDR3-containing paired-end reads. TCRdb re-analysed the 5' RACE reads in MiXCR, keeping a single row per CDR3 protein. The sample has roughly 500,000 distinct CDR3 sequences; more than 20% are singletons. On this clonotype: Its specificity is unknown.

Germline CDR1 is SGHAT and CDR2 is FQNNGV. The CDR3 contains 12 residues. V gave up 5 bases and J gave up 7 bases, with 12 bases separating them. These data are also associated with another study on T cells of mothers and their children. That paper notes: Unrelated mother-child pairs always had slightly, but never significantly, lower normalized overlap than related pairs.

V is TRBV11-2 and J is TRBJ2-7; no reliable D call. The sample was blood. This clonotype originated in a boy between 10 and 17 years old in good health. For the CDR3, the DNA is TGTGCCAGCAGCCCGGATGATGGGGAGCAGTACTTC. Protein sequence: CASSPDDGEQYF. Full variable domain (missing parts from reference TRBV11-2 and TRBJ2-7): EAGVAQSPRYKIIEKRQSVAFWCNPISGHATLYWYQQILGQGPKLLIQFQNNGVVDDSQLPKDRFSAERLKGVDSTLKIQPAKLEDSAVYLCASSPDDGEQYFGPGTRLTVT.